The 25 T cell receptor beta chains reported below all come from one sample, sequenced in a study of metastatic and nonmetastatic thyroid tumors. Treatment of any kind had been given to no patient before thyroid surgery. With MiXCR, TCRdb called clones anew from the PCR reads. Among 32,000 or so clones listed, around a fifth were seen once. The sequenced sample consisted of blood. Every receptor here comes from a female donor with papillary thyroid cancer or a benign thyroid nodule (not recorded which). Some clones in this sample may be carry-over from other donors' samples.

This chain links TRBV14 with TRBJ2-7; perhaps TRBD1 as D (5 bases). The CDR3 spans 16 residues. Germline V CDR1 and CDR2: SGHDN, FVKESK. Trimming removed 2 bases at V and 7 bases at J, with 21 bases between. CDR3 amino acids: CASSQHRWGRAAEQYF. As DNA, the CDR3 is TGTGCCAGCAGCCAACATAGGTGGGGCAGGGCGGCAGAGCAGTACTTC. Together with reference TRBV14 and TRBJ2-7, the CDR3 gives the full variable domain: EAGVTQFPSHSVIEKGQTVTLRCDPISGHDNLYWYRRVMGKEIKFLLHFVKESKQDESGMPNNRFLAERTGGTYSTLKVQPAELEDSGVYFCASSQHRWGRAAEQYFGPGTRLTVT.

This clone was counted many times. CDR3 nucleotide sequence: TGTGCCAGCTCACCAACGGGGAAGGGGTTGAACACTGAAGCTTTCTTT. Protein: CASSPTGKGLNTEAFF. The rearrangement links TRBV18 to TRBJ1-1; a possible D gene is TRBD1 (5 bases). This CDR3 spans 16 amino acids. Germline V gene lookup returns CDR1 KGHSH and CDR2 LQKENI. With 2 bases removed from V and 0 bases from J, the gap between germline ends came to 13 bases.

This sequence joins TRBV11-3 and TRBJ2-7; either TRBD1 or TRBD2 may supply D (5 bases each). The CDR3 has 14 amino acids. Germline CDR1 SGHNT, CDR2 YENEEA. V was shortened by 6 bases and J by 3 bases, with 15 bases between the two germline ends. This chain's CDR3 is CASRVRDGGYEQYF. For the CDR3, the DNA is TGTGCCAGCAGGGTACGGGACGGCGGCTACGAGCAGTACTTC.

The gene calls are TRBV5-6 and TRBJ2-7, with 7 bases matching TRBD2. The junction had 4 bases not matched to a gene; V was cut back by 6 bases and J by 1 base. CDR3 length: 13 amino acids. Germline V gene lookup returns CDR1 SGHDT and CDR2 YYEEEE. Written as DNA, the CDR3 is TGTGCCAGCACCCCGCGGGGGTCCTACGAGCAGTACTTC. This codes for CASTPRGSYEQYF. Based on the CDR3 plus reference TRBV5-6 and TRBJ2-7, the full variable domain is DAGVTQSPTHLIKTRGQQVTLRCSPKSGHDTVSWYQQALGQGPQFIFQYYEEEERQRGNFPDRFSGHQFPNYSSELNVNALLLGDSALYLCASTPRGSYEQYFGPGTRLTVT.

V usage is TRBV5-1 and J usage is TRBJ2-2; 8 bases match TRBD2. This CDR3 region has 14 residues. J lost 5 bases, V lost 5 bases, and 5 bases had no gene match. Germline V gives CDR1 SGHRS, CDR2 YFSETQ. The CDR3 DNA sequence: TGCGCCAGCAGAGCGGGAGCGGGGACCGGGGAGCTGTTTTTT. Its translation: CASRAGAGTGELFF.

This clone was seen only a few times. This chain uses TRBV7-3 with TRBJ1-6; tentative D call: TRBD1 (5 bases). Germline V gene sequence: CDR1 SGHTA, CDR2 FQGTGA. The CDR3 contains 13 residues. The ends were cut back, 5 bases at V and 9 bases at J, with 11 bases in the middle. The CDR3 DNA is TGTGCCAGCAGCAAAAGGCAGGGTTCACCCCTCCACTTT. This encodes CASSKRQGSPLHF.

The rearrangement joins TRBV4-2 to TRBJ2-1; TRBD2 matches at 10 bases. J lost 4 bases, V lost 4 bases, and 4 bases had no gene match. Per the germline V gene, CDR1 is LGHNA and CDR2 is YNFKEQ. CDR3 length: 15 amino acids. The CDR3 sequence is CASSLGLADYNEQFF. The CDR3 DNA is TGTGCCAGCAGCCTAGGACTAGCGGATTACAATGAGCAGTTCTTC.

This clone was found a few times. The chain uses TRBV2 and TRBJ1-2; 11 positions agree with TRBD1. CDR1 is SNHLY, CDR2 FYNNEI, per germline. This CDR3 region has 13 residues. J gave up 8 bases and V 6 bases, and 5 bases lay outside the gene matches. The chain's CDR3 is CASSRDRGRGYTF. DNA of the CDR3: TGTGCCAGCAGCCGGGACAGGGGGAGAGGCTACACCTTC.

This clone was picked up a small number of times. The chain recombines TRBV6-1 with TRBJ1-2, with D perhaps matching TRBD1 (5 bases). Trimming took off 6 bases at V and 4 bases at J, with 6 bases between the two ends. Germline CDR1 reads MNHNS; CDR2 reads SASEGT. CDR3 length equals 11 residues. The CDR3 sequence: CASSQGYGYTF. The CDR3 nucleotides are TGTGCCAGCAGCCAGGGCTATGGCTACACCTTC.

This clone was found many times. The chain couples TRBV5-1 to TRBJ1-1; no reliable D call. Germline CDR1 SGHRS, CDR2 YFSETQ. This CDR3 has 14 residues. V shed 0 bases and J shed 2 bases, with 8 bases lying between them. Here the CDR3 DNA reads TGCGCCAGCAGCTTGGAACAACTTAACACTGAAGCTTTCTTT. Residues: CASSLEQLNTEAFF.

Ten or more counts support this clone. The rearrangement links TRBV7-3 to TRBJ2-1; 9 bases agree with TRBD2. The length of the CDR3 is 16 residues. V shed 5 bases, J shed 2 bases, and the junction held 7 bases outside the gene matches. Germline values: CDR1 SGHTA, CDR2 FQGTGA. The CDR3 protein is CASSRNSGSAYNEQFF. CDR3 in DNA: TGTGCCAGCAGCCGGAATAGCGGGAGCGCCTACAATGAGCAGTTCTTC.

The chain has TRBV6-1 and TRBJ1-1, with D possibly being TRBD1 (5 bases). The length of the CDR3 is 14 residues. Germline V CDR1 and CDR2: MNHNS, SASEGT. Trimming stripped 6 bases from V and 1 base from J, with 12 bases between. Here the CDR3 DNA reads TGTGCCAGCAGCTCAGGGAGCGGGAACACTGAAGCTTTCTTT. It translates to CASSSGSGNTEAFF.

The V and J genes are TRBV11-2 and TRBJ2-1; TRBD2 matches 11 bases. Germline CDR1 SGHAT, CDR2 FQNNGV. The CDR3 loop spans 13 amino acids. With V trimmed by 8 bases and J by 8 bases, 5 bases remained unmatched. The CDR3 nucleotides are TGTGCCAGCGGGGGGACTAGCGGCTATGAGCAGTTCTTC. This codes for CASGGTSGYEQFF.

CDR3 sequence reads: CASSLGQGREKLFF. DNA of the CDR3: TGTGCCAGCAGCCTCGGACAGGGCCGGGAAAAACTGTTTTTT. This sequence joins TRBV9 and TRBJ1-4; 8 bases are a match to TRBD1. V lost 4 bases to trimming and J lost 8 bases; unmatched junction nucleotides: 7. Germline CDR1 and CDR2: SGDLS and YYNGEE. This CDR3 region has 14 residues.

This clone turned up a few times. The chain is built from TRBV12-3 or TRBV12-4 and TRBJ1-1; possible D gene TRBD1, 5 bases. Trimming cost V 6 bases and J 11 bases, with 25 bases left between them. The CDR3 covers 15 residues. CDR3 amino acids: CASSAGGQGGMRAFF. Here the CDR3 DNA reads TGTGCCAGCAGCGCAGGAGGGCAGGGTGGAATGAGGGCTTTCTTT.

This clone was recorded many times. This chain joins TRBV20-1 and TRBJ1-4; a weak D match, TRBD1 (6 bases). The V gene's germline CDR1 is DFQATT and CDR2 SNEGSKA (reference sequence). The CDR3 contains 14 residues. Trimming cost V 6 bases and J 4 bases, with 15 bases left between them. The CDR3 sequence: CSAGGQGSNEKLFF. The DNA of the CDR3 is TGCAGTGCAGGCGGTCAGGGGAGTAATGAAAAACTGTTTTTT.

This clone was seen at least ten times. This chain joins TRBV28 and TRBJ2-7, with 8 bases fitting TRBD1. V dropped 0 bases and J dropped 4; count of bases not matched to a gene: 5. CDR3 length equals 15 residues. Germline values: CDR1 MDHEN, CDR2 SYDVKM. CDR3 protein: CASSLWFRGLYEQYF. The CDR3, as DNA: TGTGCCAGCAGTTTATGGTTCAGGGGGCTTTACGAGCAGTACTTC.

By its share, this clone is medium-sized. This sequence joins TRBV3-1 and TRBJ1-2; no clear D gene. This CDR3 has 14 residues. Trimming removed 1 base at V and 4 bases at J, with 10 bases between. Germline values: CDR1 LGHDT, CDR2 YNNKEL (reference sequence). The CDR3 protein is CASSQGVMVYGYTF. CDR3 DNA: TGTGCCAGCAGCCAAGGGGTTATGGTCTATGGCTACACCTTC.

At least ten counts were recorded for this clone. The genes are TRBV7-9 and TRBJ2-3; D is uncertain. Germline CDR1 reads SEHNR; CDR2 reads FQNEAQ (reference sequence). V was pared by 1 base and J by 5 bases, with 7 bases between. The CDR3 runs 13 residues. For the CDR3, the DNA is TGTGCCAGCAGCTTAGGGGTAGTAGATACGCAGTATTTT. It translates to CASSLGVVDTQYF.

This clone rates as medium-sized (0.01 to 0.1%). The V call is TRBV6-1, the J call TRBJ2-2; D might be TRBD1 or TRBD2, each matching 5 bases. The CDR3 sequence is 12 residues long. Germline V CDR1 and CDR2: MNHNS, SASEGT. Trimming shortened V by 10 bases and J by 6 bases, and 12 bases separated the two germline ends. The CDR3 nucleotides are TGTGCCACCGGGGTGACAGCCGGGGAGCTGTTTTTT. It codes for CATGVTAGELFF.

The rearrangement uses TRBV20-1 and TRBJ1-1; no reliable D call. V lost 0 bases and J 4 bases, leaving 9 bases between the germline ends. CDR3 length: 13 residues. Germline CDR1 and CDR2: DFQATT and SNEGSKA (reference sequence). The CDR3 region has the DNA TGCAGTGCTAGAGATTCCATAACCACTGAAGCTTTCTTT. Its translation: CSARDSITTEAFF.

V gene TRBV6-9 combines with J gene TRBJ2-1; D is ambiguous. Trimming took off 11 bases at V and 11 bases at J, with 22 bases between the two ends. The CDR3 has 13 amino acids. Per the germline V gene, CDR1 is MNHGY and CDR2 is SVAAGI. DNA for the CDR3: TGTGCCTGCACCCCAGCGACTTCCGTGCAGCAGTTCTTC. Its protein product is CACTPATSVQQFF.

This clone was found a few times. This chain joins TRBV6-1 and TRBJ2-3; D is possibly TRBD1 or TRBD2 (7 bases each). The CDR3 is made up of 15 amino acids. From germline, CDR1 is MNHNS and CDR2 SASEGT. V was clipped by 7 bases and J by 2 bases, with 16 bases between them. The CDR3, as DNA: TGTGCCAGCACCAGGGGGGGGGCGGTCACAGATACGCAGTATTTT. As protein: CASTRGGAVTDTQYF.

In this sample, this clone turned up many times. The chain has TRBV5-1 and TRBJ2-5, with TRBD1 matching 7 bases. The CDR3 is 16 amino acids. V shed 3 bases, J shed 5 bases, and the junction held 13 bases outside the gene matches. Germline V gene sequence: CDR1 SGHRS, CDR2 YFSETQ. CDR3 sequence: CASSSTPGQTAETQYF. The DNA for the CDR3 is TGCGCCAGCAGCTCTACTCCGGGACAGACGGCGGAGACCCAGTACTTC.

This clone appeared many times. V is TRBV5-1 and J is TRBJ2-1; D ambiguous. Between the trimmed V and J ends, which lost 7 bases and 5 bases, there was a span of 16 bases. CDR1 and CDR2 (germline): SGHRS, YFSETQ. The CDR3 runs to 14 residues. Here the CDR3 reads CASGMEFAHNEQFF. The CDR3 DNA reads TGCGCCAGCGGGATGGAGTTCGCGCACAATGAGCAGTTCTTC.